This entry lists 17 T cell receptor beta chains sequenced from one sample in a study of neurological immune-mediated disorders. TCRdb processed the 5' RACE reads anew with MiXCR; each CDR3 protein has one entry. The table lists about 49,000 distinct CDR3 sequences, about 9.1% of them singletons, with about 1.6% in the top ten. Time point of the sample: longitudinal time-point 1 (baseline). Specimen: PBMCs. The origin of the receptors is a woman aged 40-49 years in good health.

Ten or more counts support this clonotype. The chain carries TRBV4-3 and TRBJ2-1; TRBD2 matches 8 bases. Germline V gene data show CDR1 as LGHNA and CDR2 as YSLEER. The CDR3 loop spans 16 amino acids. Trimming cost V 0 bases and J 9 bases; bases outside gene matches: 10. The CDR3: CASSQDRRTGGAEQFF. The CDR3 nucleotides are TGCGCCAGCAGCCAAGATAGGAGGACGGGGGGGGCTGAGCAGTTCTTC.

There are many counts of this clonotype. This rearrangement joins TRBV11-3 to TRBJ2-1; 9 bases are shared with TRBD2. The V and J ends lost 5 bases and 6 bases, in that order; junction bases with no gene match: 8. The germline gives CDR1 SGHNT, CDR2 YENEEA. This CDR3 comprises 15 residues. CDR3 DNA sequence: TGTGCCAGCAGCGCAACGGGACTAGCTCTCAATGAGCAGTTCTTC. This codes for CASSATGLALNEQFF.

This clonotype came up many times. The rearrangement uses TRBV6-2 or TRBV6-3 and TRBJ1-5; D is uncertain. The V end was cut by 7 bases, the J end by 3 bases, with 7 bases between. The CDR3 covers 12 residues. Germline loops: CDR1 MNHEY, CDR2 SVGEGT. CDR3 nucleotides: TGTGCCAGCACCGAGATCAATCAGCCCCAGCATTTT. Its protein product is CASTEINQPQHF.

This clonotype was picked up many times. The chain carries TRBV20-1 and TRBJ2-7, with D perhaps TRBD2 (6 bases). CDR3 length equals 13 residues. Looked up from germline, CDR1 is DFQATT and CDR2 is SNEGSKA (reference sequence). Trimming removed 0 bases from V and 2 bases from J, with 8 bases in between. The chain's CDR3 is CSARDGGTYEQYF. Here the CDR3 DNA reads TGCAGTGCTAGAGATGGCGGGACCTACGAGCAGTACTTC.

In this sample, this clonotype turned up many times. V and J are TRBV5-6 and TRBJ2-7; possibly TRBD1 for D (5 bases). The length of the CDR3 is 14 residues. Germline V gene lookup returns CDR1 SGHDT and CDR2 YYEEEE. V lost 4 bases to trimming and J lost 4 bases, with 15 bases between them. The CDR3 spells CASSAQDEEYEQYF. In nucleotides, the CDR3 is TGTGCCAGCAGCGCACAGGATGAGGAGTACGAGCAGTACTTC.

The table lists this clonotype with many counts. The chain is built from TRBV2 and TRBJ1-1, with unresolved D. The germline gives CDR1 SNHLY, CDR2 FYNNEI. The CDR3 loop spans 12 amino acids. In nucleotides, the CDR3 is TGTGTCTCCCCCACAAAGAACACTGAAGCTTTCTTT. Its protein product is CVSPTKNTEAFF.

This clonotype was counted ten times or more. The chain employs TRBV5-5 and TRBJ1-6; 9 nucleotides line up with TRBD1. The CDR3 contains 18 residues. The J segment lost 5 bases and the V segment lost 4 bases, leaving 13 bases of the junction unmatched. Germline-derived CDR1 and CDR2 are SGHKS and YYEKEE (reference sequence). CDR3 residues: CASSPAGTGKGNNSPLHF. As DNA, the CDR3 is TGTGCCAGCAGCCCCGCCGGGACAGGGAAAGGCAATAATTCACCCCTCCACTTT. Together with reference TRBV5-5 and TRBJ1-6, the CDR3 gives the full variable domain: DAGVTQSPTHLIKTRGQQVTLRCSPISGHKSVSWYQQVLGQGPQFIFQYYEKEERGRGNFPDRFSARQFPNYSSELNVNALLLGDSALYLCASSPAGTGKGNNSPLHFGNGTRLTVT.

This clonotype came up many times. This chain uses TRBV20-1 with TRBJ2-7; D remains unclear. The germline gives CDR1 DFQATT, CDR2 SNEGSKA (reference sequence). The ends were cut back, 3 bases at V and 6 bases at J, with 18 bases in the middle. The CDR3 loop spans 14 amino acids. CDR3 loop: CSARNSAGRSEQYF. The CDR3, as DNA: TGCAGTGCTAGGAATTCGGCAGGCCGGTCCGAGCAGTACTTC.

This clonotype came up many times. J is TRBJ2-7 and V is TRBV4-1, with D uncertain. The germline CDR1 and CDR2 sequences are MGHRA and YSYEKL. V was trimmed by 1 base and J by 4 bases, leaving 8 bases between them. This CDR3 spans 13 amino acids. The CDR3 sequence: CASSQASRYEQYF. DNA of the CDR3: TGCGCCAGCAGCCAAGCGTCTAGGTACGAGCAGTACTTC.

This clonotype was counted ten times or more. CDR3 coding DNA: TGTGCCAGCAGTTTACCACCGGGACACTCGAACACCGGGGAGCTGTTTTTT. This encodes CASSLPPGHSNTGELFF. The chain has TRBV12-3 or TRBV12-4 and TRBJ2-2; tentative D call: TRBD1 (6 bases). This CDR3 contains 17 residues. V was cut by 2 bases and J by 0 bases, with 13 bases left in between.

The chain recombines TRBV5-5 with TRBJ1-1; D is unresolved. Germline CDR1 and CDR2: SGHKS and YYEKEE (reference sequence). The CDR3 runs to 13 residues. V was cut by 7 bases and J by 8 bases, with 18 bases left in between. The CDR3 sequence is CASGGLSGREAFF. DNA for the CDR3: TGTGCCAGCGGCGGCCTGAGTGGCAGGGAAGCTTTCTTT.

This clonotype was found many times. This chain links TRBV12-5 with TRBJ2-2; the D gene is possibly TRBD1 (5 bases). Germline V CDR1 and CDR2: LGHNT, FRNRAP. The CDR3 loop spans 15 amino acids. The ends were cut back, 2 bases at V and 5 bases at J, with 12 bases in the middle. The CDR3 loop reads CASGLSIGDTGELFF. CDR3 DNA: TGTGCTAGTGGTTTGTCCATAGGGGATACCGGGGAGCTGTTTTTT.

This clonotype appeared many times. The chain links TRBV29-1 to TRBJ1-4, with a weak D call TRBD1 (5 bases). The V end lost 3 bases, the J end lost 7 bases, and 21 bases lay between the germline ends. Per the germline V gene, CDR1 is SQVTM and CDR2 is ANQGSEA. There are 16 residues in the CDR3. The chain's CDR3 is CSVDGWDGDTGEKLFF. The CDR3 coding sequence is TGCAGCGTTGATGGATGGGACGGAGATACGGGTGAAAAACTGTTTTTT.

Worth noting for this clonotype: A read error may produce the germline difference seen at one junction end. The V call is TRBV6-2 or TRBV6-3, the J call TRBJ2-4; weak D call: TRBD2 (6 bases). CDR3 length: 18 residues. Per germline, CDR1 MNHEY and CDR2 SVGEGT. CDR3 residues: CASSIPGLGRRGKNIQYF. The CDR3 DNA is TGTGCAAGCAGTATACCGGGACTGGGAAGGAGAGGTAAAAACATTCAGTACTTC.

This clonotype was observed at least ten times. This chain joins TRBV5-1 and TRBJ2-5; the D gene is possibly TRBD1 (5 bases). This CDR3 has 14 amino acids. The V gene lost 1 base and the J gene lost 12 bases, with 19 bases spanning the gap. Germline CDR1 is SGHRS and CDR2 is YFSETQ. CDR3 bases: TGCGCCAGCAGCTTGTCCCAGGATGGGGCCCCGAAGTACTTC. Translation: CASSLSQDGAPKYF.

This clonotype was seen ten or more times. The J gene is TRBJ1-6, the V gene TRBV7-6, with D uncertain. CDR1 and CDR2 from the germline V gene are SGHVS and FNYEAQ. Between the trimmed V and J ends, which lost 4 bases and 6 bases, there was a span of 4 bases. CDR3 size: 12 residues. The DNA of the CDR3 is TGTGCCAGCAGCTCGGGTAATTCACCCCTCCACTTT. It is translated as CASSSGNSPLHF.

The table lists this clonotype with many counts. CDR3 sequence reads: CASSTGQASTDQYF. The CDR3 coding sequence is TGCGCCAGCAGCACCGGACAGGCGTCGACGGACCAGTACTTC. This chain joins TRBV5-1 and TRBJ2-5; 7 nucleotides agree with TRBD1. The CDR3 contains 14 residues. The trim removed 4 bases at V and 10 bases at J, leaving 13 bases unmatched. Looked up from germline, CDR1 is SGHRS and CDR2 is YFSETQ.